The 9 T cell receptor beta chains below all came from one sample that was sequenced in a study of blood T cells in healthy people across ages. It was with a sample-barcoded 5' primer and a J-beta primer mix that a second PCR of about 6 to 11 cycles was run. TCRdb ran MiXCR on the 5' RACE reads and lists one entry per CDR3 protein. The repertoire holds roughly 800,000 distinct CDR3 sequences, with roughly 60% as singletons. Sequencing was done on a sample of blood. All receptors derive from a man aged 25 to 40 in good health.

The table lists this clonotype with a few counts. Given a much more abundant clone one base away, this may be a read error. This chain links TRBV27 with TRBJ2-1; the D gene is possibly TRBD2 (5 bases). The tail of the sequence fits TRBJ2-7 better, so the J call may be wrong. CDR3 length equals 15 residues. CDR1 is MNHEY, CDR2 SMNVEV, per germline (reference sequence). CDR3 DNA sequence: TGTGCCAGCAGCCTGGGGAGAGGCTCCTACAATGAGCAGTACTTC. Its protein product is CASSLGRGSYNEQYF.

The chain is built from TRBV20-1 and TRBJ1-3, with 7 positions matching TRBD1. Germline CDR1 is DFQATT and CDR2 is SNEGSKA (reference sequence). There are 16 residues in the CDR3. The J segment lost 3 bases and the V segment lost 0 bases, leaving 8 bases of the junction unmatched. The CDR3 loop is CSARDPGTESGNTIYF. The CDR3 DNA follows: TGCAGTGCTAGAGATCCCGGGACAGAGAGTGGAAACACCATATATTTT.

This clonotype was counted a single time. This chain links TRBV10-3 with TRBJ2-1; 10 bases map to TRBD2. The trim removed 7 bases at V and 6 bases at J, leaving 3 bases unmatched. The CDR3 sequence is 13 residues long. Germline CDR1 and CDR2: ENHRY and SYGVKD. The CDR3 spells CAITQREGNEQFF. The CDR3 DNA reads TGTGCCATCACTCAGCGGGAGGGCAATGAGCAGTTCTTC.

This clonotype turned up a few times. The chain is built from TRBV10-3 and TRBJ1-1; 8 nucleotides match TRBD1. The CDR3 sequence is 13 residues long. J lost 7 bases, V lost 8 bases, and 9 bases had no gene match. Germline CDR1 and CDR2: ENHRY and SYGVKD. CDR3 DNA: TGTGCCATCGGCACCGAGACAGGGGATGAAGCTTTCTTT. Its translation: CAIGTETGDEAFF.

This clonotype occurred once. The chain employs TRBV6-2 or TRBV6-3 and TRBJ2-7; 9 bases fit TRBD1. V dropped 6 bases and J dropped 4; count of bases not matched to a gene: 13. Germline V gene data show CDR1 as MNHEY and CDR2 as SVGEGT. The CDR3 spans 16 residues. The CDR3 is CASSPRRQGVIYEQYF. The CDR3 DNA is TGTGCCAGCAGCCCCAGGCGACAGGGGGTTATATACGAGCAGTACTTC.

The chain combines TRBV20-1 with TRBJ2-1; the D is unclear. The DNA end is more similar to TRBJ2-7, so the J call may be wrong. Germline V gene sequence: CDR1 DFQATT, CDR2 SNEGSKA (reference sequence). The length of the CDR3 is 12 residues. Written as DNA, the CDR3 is TGCAGTGCTAGAGGTGACTGGTACGAGCAGTACTTC. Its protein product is CSARGDWYEQYF.

CDR3 DNA sequence: TGCAGCCTCAGTGGGACGGTCACAGATACGCAGTATTTT. Translated, it gives CSLSGTVTDTQYF. The rearrangement uses TRBV29-1 and TRBJ2-3, with D possibly called TRBD1 or TRBD2 (5 bases each). CDR3 length: 13 amino acids. Germline-derived CDR1 and CDR2 are SQVTM and ANQGSEA. With 8 bases removed from V and 2 bases from J, the gap between germline ends came to 14 bases.

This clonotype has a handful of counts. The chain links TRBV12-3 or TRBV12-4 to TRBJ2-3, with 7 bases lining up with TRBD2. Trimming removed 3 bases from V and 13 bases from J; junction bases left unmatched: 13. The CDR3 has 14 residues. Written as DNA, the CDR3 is TGTGCCAGCAGTTTCGGGGGGAGAGCAGATATGGAGTATTTT. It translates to CASSFGGRADMEYF.

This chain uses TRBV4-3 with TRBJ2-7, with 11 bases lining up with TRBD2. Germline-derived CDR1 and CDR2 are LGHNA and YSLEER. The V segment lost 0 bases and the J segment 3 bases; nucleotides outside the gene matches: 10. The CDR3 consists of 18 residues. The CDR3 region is CASSQEQPGLAEVYEQYF. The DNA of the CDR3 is TGCGCCAGCAGCCAAGAGCAACCGGGACTAGCGGAAGTCTACGAGCAGTACTTC.